This T cell receptor beta chain was captured in a study of beta chain features in type 1 diabetes. Study-wide background: No age, gender or cell yield differences were seen between patients and healthy donors. Study results and caveats: PCR might favor shorter templates, but any such skew would affect patients and controls equally. Shortening that was moderate but significant affected the TCRB CDR3s of Type 1 diabetes patients in all four CD4+ subsets.

Purity exceeded 98% in all sorted populations. This clone was counted only a few times. Its matching antigen is unknown. Germline CDR1 reads ENHRY; CDR2 reads SYGVKD. Trimming took off 10 bases at V and 5 bases at J, with 7 bases between the two ends. The CDR3 is 10 residues long. Expressed TCRB transcripts were sequenced, since all the RNA that had been isolated was reverse transcribed. Profiling relied on immunoSEQ multiplex PCR, and the TCRdb table lists in-frame clones only, not all of them. The profile shows around 170,000 clones, approximately 8.7% of them singletons. Sequencing was performed on central memory CD4+ T cells from blood. This sequence joins TRBV10-3 and TRBJ2-3, with D tentatively TRBD2 (5 bases). The sequence was obtained from a woman younger than 45 with type 1 diabetes. CDR3 residues: CATREDTQYF. In DNA form, the CDR3 reads TGTGCCACGAGGGAAGATACGCAGTATTTT.